The TCR beta chain described here comes from a study of cytomegalovirus exposure and HLA in healthy donors. A word on this clone: The antigen is undetermined.

CDR3 size: 11 residues. V gave up 6 bases and J gave up 2 bases, with 4 bases separating them. In germline, CDR1 is MNHNY, CDR2 SVGAGI (reference sequence). Use of 60 Vbeta and 13 Jbeta primers characterized the PCR. Here immunoSEQ multiplex PCR was the method, and the copy in TCRdb shows in-frame clones only, minus some. Among under 200,000 clones listed, approximately 82% were seen once. Findings of the study overall: Productive status was seen about 90% or about 30% of the time for most TCR beta V segments in an earlier analysis. Looking again later, the authors saw that most CMV-associated TCR beta chains seemed HLA-restricted. The dataset shows that most TCR sequences were rare, while some public TCRs occurred in many donors.

The chain joins TRBV6-6 to TRBJ2-5; D is undetermined. This clonotype was obtained from a male donor in good health and CMV-seronegative. Sequenced input: PBMCs. CDR3 protein: CASSTQETQYF. The CDR3 DNA sequence: TGTGCCAGCAGCACACAAGAGACCCAGTACTTC.